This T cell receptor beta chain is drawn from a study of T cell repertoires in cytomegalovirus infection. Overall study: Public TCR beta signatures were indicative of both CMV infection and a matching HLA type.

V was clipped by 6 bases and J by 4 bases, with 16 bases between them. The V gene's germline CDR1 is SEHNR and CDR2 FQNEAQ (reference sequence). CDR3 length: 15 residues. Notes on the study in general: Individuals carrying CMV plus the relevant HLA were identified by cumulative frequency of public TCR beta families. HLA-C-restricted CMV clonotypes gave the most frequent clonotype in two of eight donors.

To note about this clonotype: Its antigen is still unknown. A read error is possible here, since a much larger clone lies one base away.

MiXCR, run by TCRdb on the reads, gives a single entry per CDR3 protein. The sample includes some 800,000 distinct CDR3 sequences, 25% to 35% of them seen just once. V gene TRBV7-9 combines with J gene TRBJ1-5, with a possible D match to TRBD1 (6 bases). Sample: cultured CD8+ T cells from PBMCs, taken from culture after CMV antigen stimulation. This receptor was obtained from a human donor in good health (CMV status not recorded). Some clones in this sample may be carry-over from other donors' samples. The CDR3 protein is CASRSGTWVNQPQHF. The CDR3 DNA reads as TGTGCCAGCAGATCCGGGACATGGGTAAATCAGCCCCAGCATTTT.